A selection of T cell receptor beta chains follows, all from one sample in a study of blood T cell repertoires in COVID-19. Libraries were prepared by immunoSEQ multiplex PCR; TCRdb keeps only in-frame clonotypes and omits some of them. Among approximately 260,000 clones listed, 85% to 90% were seen once. Sequences were obtained from peripheral blood. Receptors were obtained from a woman aged 40 to 49 with acute or convalescent COVID-19. CDR3s include the opening cysteine and the closing phenylalanine or tryptophan. D genes are given only for firm matches. The size of a clone is reported for some rows only, either as once, few or many, or as a class for expanded clones.

D: -; J: TRBJ1-1; V: TRBV24-1; size: -; CDR3: CATSDLDRTTEAFF; DNA: TGTGCCACCAGTGATTTGGACAGAACCACTGAAGCTTTCTTT
D: TRBD2; J: TRBJ2-3; V: TRBV2; size: -; CDR3: CASREKRGAYSSTDTQYF; DNA: TGTGCCAGCAGAGAGAAGCGGGGGGCCTATTCTAGCACAGATACGCAGTATTTT
D: -; J: TRBJ1-4; V: TRBV21-1; size: -; CDR3: CASSKEDRGGNEKLFF; DNA: TGTGCCAGCAGCAAAGAAGACAGGGGGGGAAATGAAAAACTGTTTTTT
D: -; J: TRBJ2-6; V: TRBV30; size: -; CDR3: CAWSGYRVSGANVLTF; DNA: TGTGCCTGGAGTGGGTACAGAGTCTCCGGGGCCAACGTCCTGACTTTC
D: -; J: TRBJ2-1; V: TRBV5-1; size: -; CDR3: CASRGLGGDLLVGQFF; DNA: TGCGCCAGCAGGGGTCTAGGAGGCGATTTGCTGGTGGGGCAGTTCTTC
D: TRBD1; J: TRBJ1-3; V: TRBV7-9; size: -; CDR3: CASSPQGGAGNTIYF; DNA: TGTGCCAGCAGCCCACAGGGGGGTGCTGGAAACACCATATATTTT
D: TRBD1; J: TRBJ1-2; V: TRBV2; size: once; CDR3: CASGQSVGTAHGYTF; DNA: TGTGCCAGTGGCCAAAGTGTCGGGACAGCACATGGCTACACCTTC
D: -; J: TRBJ1-1; V: TRBV5-1; size: -; CDR3: CASSLDLHLPDWNTEAFF; DNA: TGCGCCAGCAGCCTGGATTTGCACCTCCCGGACTGGAACACTGAAGCTTTCTTT
D: -; J: TRBJ1-3; V: TRBV6-5; size: once; CDR3: CASVGHHSGNTIYF; DNA: TGTGCCAGCGTGGGCCACCACTCTGGAAACACCATATATTTT
D: -; J: TRBJ1-1; V: TRBV5-6; size: -; CDR3: CASKQGYTEAFF; DNA: TGTGCCAGCAAACAGGGTTACACTGAAGCTTTCTTT
D: -; J: TRBJ1-3; V: TRBV3-1/TRBV3-2; size: -; CDR3: CASSQDFGSGNTIYF; DNA: TGTGCCAGCAGCCAAGACTTCGGGTCTGGAAACACCATATATTTT
D: -; J: TRBJ1-4; V: TRBV29-1; size: -; CDR3: CSVVSNEKLFF; DNA: TGCAGCGTTGTGAGTAATGAAAAACTGTTTTTT
D: TRBD2; J: TRBJ2-3; V: TRBV4-2; size: -; CDR3: CASSQERGIGTDTQYF; DNA: TGTGCCAGCAGCCAAGAGCGGGGGATCGGCACAGATACGCAGTATTTT
D: -; J: TRBJ1-1; V: TRBV24-1; size: -; CDR3: CATMAGQNTEAFF; DNA: TGTGCCACCATGGCAGGGCAGAACACTGAAGCTTTCTTT
D: -; J: TRBJ2-4; V: TRBV25-1; size: -; CDR3: CASSDRLAKNIQYF; DNA: TGTGCCAGCAGTGACCGACTAGCCAAAAACATTCAGTACTTC
D: TRBD2; J: TRBJ2-1; V: TRBV6-2/TRBV6-3; size: -; CDR3: CASSATSGGADEQFF; DNA: TGTGCCAGCAGTGCAACTAGCGGGGGGGCCGATGAGCAGTTCTTC
D: -; J: TRBJ1-5; V: TRBV5-1; size: -; CDR3: CASSLLPSKYQPQHF; DNA: TGCGCCAGCAGCCTGTTACCCAGTAAATATCAGCCCCAGCATTTT
D: -; J: TRBJ1-1; V: TRBV4-1; size: once; CDR3: CASSRYPEGANTEAFF; DNA: TGCGCCAGCAGCCGCTATCCCGAGGGAGCGAACACTGAAGCTTTCTTT
D: TRBD1; J: TRBJ1-5; V: TRBV2; size: -; CDR3: CASRGGQGAHQPQHF; DNA: TGTGCCAGCAGGGGGGGACAGGGGGCGCATCAGCCCCAGCATTTT
D: -; J: TRBJ1-6; V: TRBV4-1; size: once; CDR3: CASSQAGRVAYNSPLHF; DNA: TGCGCCAGCAGCCAAGCGGGCAGGGTGGCCTATAATTCACCCCTCCACTTT
D: -; J: TRBJ1-1; V: TRBV6-6; size: -; CDR3: CASTVGQNTEAFF; DNA: TGTGCCAGCACGGTCGGACAGAACACTGAAGCTTTCTTT
D: TRBD1; J: TRBJ1-4; V: TRBV18; size: -; CDR3: CASSPNSGTGVEKLFF; DNA: TGTGCCAGCTCACCGAACTCCGGGACAGGGGTTGAAAAACTGTTTTTT
D: -; J: TRBJ1-1; V: TRBV7-9; size: -; CDR3: CASSRQDTEAFF; DNA: TGTGCCAGCAGCCGACAGGACACTGAAGCTTTCTTT
D: -; J: TRBJ1-2; V: TRBV11-2; size: -; CDR3: CASSLGENRDNGYTF; DNA: TGTGCCAGCAGCTTAGGGGAAAATCGGGACAATGGCTACACCTTC
D: -; J: TRBJ1-2; V: TRBV12-3/TRBV12-4; size: once; CDR3: CASSLARYGYTF; DNA: TGTGCCAGCAGTTTAGCGCGGTATGGCTACACCTTC
D: -; J: TRBJ1-2; V: TRBV30; size: -; CDR3: CAWSRSGGGYTF; DNA: TGTGCCTGGAGCCGGTCTGGCGGGGGCTACACCTTC
D: -; J: TRBJ1-2; V: TRBV7-8; size: once; CDR3: CASSPGGTPANYGYTF; DNA: TGTGCCAGCAGCCCGGGGGGGACTCCCGCTAACTATGGCTACACCTTC
D: -; J: TRBJ1-2; V: TRBV9; size: -; CDR3: CASSVAPGDIYGYTF; DNA: TGTGCCAGCAGCGTAGCCCCCGGGGACATCTATGGCTACACCTTC
D: -; J: TRBJ1-2; V: TRBV6-1; size: -; CDR3: CASSDSTEDYTF; DNA: TGTGCCAGCAGTGATTCGACGGAGGACTACACCTTC
D: -; J: TRBJ1-2; V: TRBV12-3/TRBV12-4; size: once; CDR3: CASSLSLNYGYTF; DNA: TGTGCCAGCAGTTTATCACTTAACTATGGCTACACCTTC
D: TRBD1; J: TRBJ1-2; V: TRBV6-5; size: -; CDR3: CATQTGVGYGYTF; DNA: TGTGCCACCCAGACAGGGGTTGGCTATGGCTACACCTTC
D: TRBD2; J: TRBJ2-3; V: TRBV20-1; size: -; CDR3: CSASSSGGALTDTQYF; DNA: TGCAGTGCTAGTAGTAGCGGGGGGGCCTTGACAGATACGCAGTATTTT
D: -; J: TRBJ1-2; V: TRBV23-1; size: -; CDR3: CASSQGGCYGYTF; DNA: TGCGCCAGCAGTCAAGGGGGCTGTTATGGCTACACCTTC
D: -; J: TRBJ2-2; V: TRBV9; size: -; CDR3: CASSAQSGHTGELFF; DNA: TGTGCCAGCAGCGCACAATCGGGTCACACCGGGGAGCTGTTTTTT
D: -; J: TRBJ2-1; V: TRBV7-9; size: -; CDR3: CASSRKAGGCPGNEQFF; DNA: TGTGCCAGCAGCCGTAAAGCGGGCGGGTGCCCCGGCAATGAGCAGTTCTTC